The 30 T cell receptor beta chains listed next were all sequenced from one sample in a study of neurological immune-mediated disorders. Each CDR3 protein is one row after TCRdb ran MiXCR on the 5' RACE reads. The sample has more than 95,000 distinct CDR3 sequences, approximately 10% seen once; the top ten hold about 3.1%. Described time point: longitudinal time-point 3. Sequenced material: PBMCs. These receptors all stem from a female donor with HTLV-1-associated myelopathy (HAM/TSP).

V gene TRBV28 combines with J gene TRBJ2-3; D is perhaps TRBD2 (6 bases). With 8 bases removed from V and 2 bases from J, the gap between germline ends came to 17 bases. The CDR3 loop spans 15 amino acids. CDR1 MDHEN and CDR2 SYDVKM come from the germline V gene. As DNA, the CDR3 is TGTGCCAGCGGACATGGCGCGGGGCACACAGATACGCAGTATTTT. The encoded protein is CASGHGAGHTDTQYF.

This clonotype came up a few times. The chain is built from TRBV7-9 and TRBJ1-5; 9 bases align to TRBD1. The V and J ends lost 4 bases and 9 bases, in that order; junction bases with no gene match: 13. The CDR3 extends over 16 amino acids. CDR1 is SEHNR and CDR2 is FQNEAQ in the germline V gene (reference sequence). CDR3: CASSWVGTGPYGPQHF. The CDR3 bases are TGTGCCAGCAGCTGGGTCGGGACAGGGCCATACGGGCCCCAGCATTTT. The whole variable domain, remainder taken from reference TRBV7-9 and TRBJ1-5, is DTGVSQNPRHKITKRGQNVTFRCDPISEHNRLYWYRQTLGQGPEFLTYFQNEAQLEKSRLLSDRFSAERPKGSFSTLEIQRTEQGDSAMYLCASSWVGTGPYGPQHFGDGTRLSIL.

This clonotype has only a few counts. The CDR3 coding sequence is TGTGCCAGCAGCCAAGGAGGACTAGCGGGGGGGGCCTACAATGAGCAGTTCTTC. This codes for CASSQGGLAGGAYNEQFF. The chain recombines TRBV4-2 with TRBJ2-1; 15 positions agree with TRBD2. V was clipped by 1 base and J by 2 bases; unmatched bases: 3. The CDR3 is made up of 18 amino acids. Germline V gives CDR1 LGHNA, CDR2 YNFKEQ.

Many counts were recorded for this clonotype. The chain combines TRBV24-1 with TRBJ2-3, with D tentatively TRBD1 (5 bases). V was trimmed by 9 bases and J by 5 bases, leaving 17 bases between them. Germline lookup yields CDR1 KGHDR and CDR2 SFDVKD. The CDR3 is 14 amino acids. CDR3 region: CATQGTPREDTQYF. In nucleotides, the CDR3 is TGTGCCACCCAGGGCACCCCCCGAGAAGATACGCAGTATTTT.

This chain uses TRBV4-3 with TRBJ2-1; D ambiguous. Looked up from germline, CDR1 is LGHNA and CDR2 is YSLEER. Trimming took 4 bases from V and 10 from J, leaving 11 bases between them. This CDR3 is 12 amino acids long. The CDR3 spells CASSLHGDEQFF. In DNA, the CDR3 is TGCGCCAGCAGCCTCCACGGCGACGAGCAGTTCTTC.

This clonotype occurred many times. Relative to the germline gene, one junction end is altered; a read error may explain this. CDR3 coding DNA: TGCAGGGCTAGGGGGACTAGCGAAATCTACGAGCAGTACTTC. Protein: CRARGTSEIYEQYF. The J gene is TRBJ2-7, the V gene TRBV20-1; TRBD2 matches at 10 bases. The CDR3 has 14 residues. The germline CDR1 and CDR2 sequences are DFQATT and SNEGSKA (reference sequence).

This clonotype was observed many times. The chain carries TRBV11-2 and TRBJ2-2; D could derive from TRBD1 or TRBD2 (7 bases each). From germline, CDR1 is SGHAT and CDR2 FQNNGV. V was clipped by 7 bases and J by 6 bases, with 21 bases between them. The CDR3 covers 16 residues. CDR3 DNA: TGTGCCAGCACCGCCGGTCAGGGGGGGGCGGCCGGGGAGCTGTTTTTT. Protein sequence: CASTAGQGGAAGELFF.

This clonotype has a handful of counts. The J gene is TRBJ1-1, the V gene TRBV29-1, with a possible D match to TRBD1 (5 bases). The CDR3 is 13 amino acids. Trimming shortened V by 5 bases and J by 1 base, and 11 bases separated the two germline ends. From germline, CDR1 is SQVTM and CDR2 ANQGSEA. The chain's CDR3 is CSVSRDRNTEAFF. Here the CDR3 DNA reads TGCAGCGTTTCCCGAGACAGGAACACTGAAGCTTTCTTT.

This clonotype has a count of ten or more. The V and J genes are TRBV4-1 and TRBJ2-5; D might be TRBD1 or TRBD2, each matching 5 bases. The germline gives CDR1 MGHRA, CDR2 YSYEKL. Trimming left V 2 bases short and J 4 bases short, with 11 bases between. This CDR3 is 14 amino acids long. The DNA of the CDR3 is TGCGCCAGCAGCCAACCGGGGCGCCCAGAGACCCAGTACTTC. Translating gives CASSQPGRPETQYF.

This clonotype was seen many times. The chain links TRBV20-1 to TRBJ2-5; D may be TRBD2 (6 bases). Germline CDR1 is DFQATT and CDR2 is SNEGSKA (reference sequence). The CDR3 length is 13 residues. The V gene lost 6 bases and the J gene lost 5 bases, with 16 bases spanning the gap. The CDR3 coding sequence is TGCAGTGCGTGGGGCTTGGGAGGCGAGACCCAGTACTTC. It translates to CSAWGLGGETQYF.

This clonotype was seen many times. This chain uses TRBV11-3 with TRBJ2-7, with a weak D call TRBD1 (5 bases). The germline V gene encodes CDR1 SGHNT and CDR2 YENEEA. The CDR3 has 13 residues. With 2 bases removed from V and 4 bases from J, the gap between germline ends came to 9 bases. The chain's CDR3 is CASSLFQGYEQYF. CDR3 nucleotides: TGTGCCAGCAGCTTATTTCAGGGTTACGAGCAGTACTTC.

This rearrangement joins TRBV27 to TRBJ2-2, with unresolved D. The V gene lost 7 bases and the J gene lost 0 bases, with 12 bases spanning the gap. This CDR3 contains 15 residues. The V gene's germline CDR1 is MNHEY and CDR2 SMNVEV (reference sequence). In DNA, the CDR3 is TGTGCCAGCATCTGGGCTGGGTCGAACACCGGGGAGCTGTTTTTT. This gives the protein CASIWAGSNTGELFF.

The chain combines TRBV11-3 with TRBJ2-3; TRBD2 matches 8 bases. CDR1 and CDR2 (germline): SGHNT, YENEEA. This CDR3 contains 14 residues. The V segment lost 5 bases and the J segment 2 bases; nucleotides outside the gene matches: 3. CDR3 region: CASSTGGVTDTQYF. The CDR3 nucleotides are TGTGCCAGCAGCACCGGGGGGGTCACAGATACGCAGTATTTT.

In this sample, this clonotype turned up many times. The chain carries TRBV12-3 or TRBV12-4 and TRBJ2-1, with 11 bases lining up with TRBD2. V shed 6 bases and J 4 bases; nucleotides not matched to a gene: 2. This CDR3 is 14 amino acids long. The CDR3 nucleotides are TGTGCCAGCAGGCCTAGCGGGGGGTACAATGAGCAGTTCTTC. Protein sequence: CASRPSGGYNEQFF.

At least ten counts were recorded for this clonotype. V usage is TRBV7-3 and J usage is TRBJ2-3; 7 bases map to TRBD2. CDR3 length equals 19 residues. Germline V CDR1 and CDR2: SGHTA, FQGTGA. With V trimmed by 1 base and J by 0 bases, 13 bases remained unmatched. This CDR3 is CASSLRGGLDHTSTDTQYF. The CDR3, as DNA: TGTGCCAGCAGCTTAAGAGGTGGACTAGACCACACTAGCACAGATACGCAGTATTTT.

This clonotype was recorded at least ten times. This chain connects TRBV20-1 to TRBJ2-3, with 9 positions matching TRBD2. The CDR3 extends over 16 amino acids. V gave up 0 bases and J gave up 3 bases; unmatched junction bases: 7. The germline V gene encodes CDR1 DFQATT and CDR2 SNEGSKA (reference sequence). The CDR3 bases are TGCAGTGCTAGAGATGTTAGCCTAGCGGGGACAGATACGCAGTATTTT. This gives the protein CSARDVSLAGTDTQYF.

The CDR3 DNA sequence: TGCAGTGCCTCCACCGGGACTAGCGGGGGAACCGGGGAGCTGTTTTTT. Translated: CSASTGTSGGTGELFF. The chain combines TRBV20-1 with TRBJ2-2, with 14 positions matching TRBD2. This CDR3 spans 16 amino acids. V shed 6 bases, J shed 5 bases, and the junction held 8 bases outside the gene matches. Germline CDR1 is DFQATT and CDR2 is SNEGSKA (reference sequence).

At least ten counts were recorded for this clonotype. The chain uses TRBV29-1 and TRBJ2-1, with D uncertain. This CDR3 has 13 amino acids. Germline V lookup: CDR1 SQVTM, CDR2 ANQGSEA. Trimming cost V 3 bases and J 5 bases, with 11 bases left between them. CDR3 nucleotides: TGCAGCGTTGATCTGGGGTTGAACAATGAGCAGTTCTTC. Translated: CSVDLGLNNEQFF.

This clonotype came up many times. The gene calls are TRBV5-1 and TRBJ1-1; D not certain. The V end lost 1 base, the J end lost 1 base, and 8 bases lay between the germline ends. The CDR3 loop spans 14 amino acids. CDR1 and CDR2 (germline): SGHRS, YFSETQ. The CDR3 is CASSLLTENTEAFF. Written as DNA, the CDR3 is TGCGCCAGCAGCTTGCTGACCGAGAACACTGAAGCTTTCTTT.

V and J are TRBV5-1 and TRBJ2-1, with D perhaps being TRBD1 or TRBD2 (5 bases each). V was pared by 4 bases and J by 6 bases, with 17 bases between. CDR3 length: 15 amino acids. Germline CDR1 and CDR2: SGHRS and YFSETQ. The CDR3 protein is CASSPGTTRGNEQFF. The CDR3 DNA reads as TGCGCCAGCAGCCCCGGGACCACGCGTGGCAATGAGCAGTTCTTC.

This clonotype was counted ten times or more. This chain joins TRBV20-1 and TRBJ2-3; 11 bases match TRBD2. The CDR3 spans 15 residues. V trimming: 6 bases; J trimming: 6 bases; junction bases outside the gene matches: 11. Germline CDR1 and CDR2: DFQATT and SNEGSKA (reference sequence). The CDR3 region is CSARGLAGGGDTQYF. The CDR3, as DNA: TGCAGTGCCCGAGGGCTAGCGGGGGGCGGTGATACGCAGTATTTT.

The table lists this clonotype with many counts. The chain recombines TRBV20-1 with TRBJ2-2; the D gene is possibly TRBD1 (6 bases). Trimming shortened V by 3 bases and J by 5 bases, and 10 bases separated the two germline ends. Germline assignment: CDR1 DFQATT and CDR2 SNEGSKA (reference sequence). The CDR3 has 13 amino acids. CDR3 protein: CSASDRTTGELFF. The CDR3 DNA follows: TGCAGTGCTAGTGACAGGACAACCGGGGAGCTGTTTTTT.

This clonotype was observed at least ten times. This sequence joins TRBV9 and TRBJ1-1; the D is unclear. Germline-derived CDR1 and CDR2 are SGDLS and YYNGEE. V lost 2 bases, J lost 0 bases, and 8 bases lay in between. The CDR3 runs 14 residues. The CDR3 DNA is TGTGCCAGCAGCGTGGGCAGCTTGAACACTGAAGCTTTCTTT. Amino acid sequence: CASSVGSLNTEAFF.

This clonotype was counted many times. The chain recombines TRBV5-1 with TRBJ2-1, with 8 nucleotides matching TRBD1. CDR3 length: 17 amino acids. The V and J ends lost 4 bases and 7 bases, in that order; junction bases with no gene match: 16. The V gene's germline CDR1 is SGHRS and CDR2 YFSETQ. This CDR3 reads CASSRGTGVKVGNEQFF. Here the CDR3 DNA reads TGCGCCAGCAGCCGAGGGACAGGTGTTAAGGTTGGGAATGAGCAGTTCTTC.

This clonotype was recorded many times. J is TRBJ2-3 and V is TRBV6-5, with D tentatively TRBD2 (5 bases). The CDR3 is 13 amino acids. Germline values: CDR1 MNHEY, CDR2 SVGAGI. With 7 bases removed from V and 2 bases from J, the gap between germline ends came to 10 bases. The DNA of the CDR3 is TGTGCCAGCAATGCCCGGGACACAGATACGCAGTATTTT. Translation: CASNARDTDTQYF.

The table lists this clonotype with many counts. This rearrangement joins TRBV7-2 to TRBJ1-2; TRBD1 agrees at 7 bases. V shed 0 bases and J 0 bases; nucleotides not matched to a gene: 10. Germline CDR1 SGHTA, CDR2 FQGNSA. This CDR3 region has 18 residues. DNA of the CDR3: TGTGCCAGCAGCTTAGCGCAGCTCTCGACAGGGTCTAACTATGGCTACACCTTC. Its protein is CASSLAQLSTGSNYGYTF.

This clonotype was found many times. The genes are TRBV20-1 and TRBJ2-1; 12 bases are shared with TRBD2. The V segment lost 3 bases and the J segment 9 bases; nucleotides outside the gene matches: 9. This CDR3 is 15 amino acids long. CDR1 is DFQATT and CDR2 is SNEGSKA in the germline V gene (reference sequence). CDR3 DNA sequence: TGCAGTGCTAGCCGCACTAGCGGGGGGTCGGGTGAGCAGTTCTTC. Translated: CSASRTSGGSGEQFF.

This clonotype was seen at least ten times. The J gene is TRBJ2-3, the V gene TRBV29-1, with D perhaps matching TRBD1 (5 bases). Germline V gives CDR1 SQVTM, CDR2 ANQGSEA. The V end was cut by 3 bases, the J end by 4 bases, with 8 bases between. This CDR3 spans 12 amino acids. DNA for the CDR3: TGCAGCGTTGACCAGGGCTCAGATACGCAGTATTTT. Translating gives CSVDQGSDTQYF.

This clonotype was recorded at least ten times. The V call is TRBV10-1, the J call TRBJ2-7, with 8 bases identical to TRBD2. With 1 base clipped from V and 2 bases from J, the junction kept 4 bases outside the gene matches. Looked up from germline, CDR1 is WNHNN and CDR2 is SYGVQD (reference sequence). This CDR3 region has 15 residues. CDR3: CASSEWSGGTYEQYF. The CDR3 coding sequence is TGCGCCAGCAGTGAGTGGTCGGGGGGGACCTACGAGCAGTACTTC.

This clonotype was counted many times. The V and J genes are TRBV28 and TRBJ2-7, with a tentative D call TRBD2 (7 bases). This CDR3 comprises 15 residues. Per germline, CDR1 MDHEN and CDR2 SYDVKM. Trimming removed 7 bases at V and 2 bases at J, with 18 bases between. CDR3: CASTLGSGGAYEQYF. CDR3 sequence (DNA): TGTGCCAGCACCTTAGGGTCGGGGGGCGCCTACGAGCAGTACTTC. The full variable domain, with the rest looked up from reference TRBV28 and TRBJ2-7, is DVKVTQSSRYLVKRTGEKVFLECVQDMDHENMFWYRQDPGLGLRLIYFSYDVKMKEKGDIPEGYSVSREKKERFSLILESASTNQTSMYLCASTLGSGGAYEQYFGPGTRLTVT.